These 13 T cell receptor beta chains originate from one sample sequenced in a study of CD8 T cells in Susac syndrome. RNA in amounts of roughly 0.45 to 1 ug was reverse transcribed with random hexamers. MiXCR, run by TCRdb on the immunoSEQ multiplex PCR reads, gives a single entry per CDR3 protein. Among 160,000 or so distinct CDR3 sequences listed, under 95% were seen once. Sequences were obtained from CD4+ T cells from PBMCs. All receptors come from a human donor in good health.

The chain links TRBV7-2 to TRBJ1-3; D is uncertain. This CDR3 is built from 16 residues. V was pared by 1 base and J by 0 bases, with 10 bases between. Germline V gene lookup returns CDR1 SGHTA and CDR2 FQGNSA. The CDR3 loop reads CASSLETESSGNTIYF. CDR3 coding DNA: TGTGCCAGCAGCTTAGAGACGGAGAGCTCTGGAAACACCATATATTTT.

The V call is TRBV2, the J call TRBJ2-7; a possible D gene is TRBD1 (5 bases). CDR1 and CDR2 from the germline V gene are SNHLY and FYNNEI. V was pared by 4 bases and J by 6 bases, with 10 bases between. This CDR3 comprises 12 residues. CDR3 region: CASSVSGIEQYF. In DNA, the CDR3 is TGTGCCAGCAGTGTCTCAGGGATCGAGCAGTACTTC. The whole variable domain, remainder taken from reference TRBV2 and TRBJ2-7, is EPEVTQTPSHQVTQMGQEVILRCVPISNHLYFYWYRQILGQKVEFLVSFYNNEISEKSEIFDDQFSVERPDGSNFTLKIRSTKLEDSAMYFCASSVSGIEQYFGPGTRLTVT.

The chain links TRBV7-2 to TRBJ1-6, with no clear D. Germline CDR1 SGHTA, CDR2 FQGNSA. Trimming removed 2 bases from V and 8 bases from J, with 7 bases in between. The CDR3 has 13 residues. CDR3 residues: CASSLSPDSPLHF. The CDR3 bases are TGTGCCAGCAGCTTAAGCCCGGATTCACCCCTCCACTTT.

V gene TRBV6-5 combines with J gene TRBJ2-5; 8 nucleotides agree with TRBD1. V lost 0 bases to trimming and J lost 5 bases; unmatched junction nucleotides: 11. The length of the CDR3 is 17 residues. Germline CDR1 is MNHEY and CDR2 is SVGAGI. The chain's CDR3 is CASSYSPLRTGRETQYF. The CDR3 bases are TGTGCCAGCAGTTACTCGCCGCTTAGGACAGGGCGGGAGACCCAGTACTTC.

The CDR3, as DNA: TGCGCCAGCAGCATCGGACTAGCGGGACAAGAGACCCAGTACTTC. Protein product: CASSIGLAGQETQYF. This rearrangement joins TRBV5-1 to TRBJ2-5; 12 bases match TRBD2. Trimming removed 4 bases from V and 2 bases from J; junction bases left unmatched: 3. The CDR3 is 15 amino acids. Germline-derived CDR1 and CDR2 are SGHRS and YFSETQ.

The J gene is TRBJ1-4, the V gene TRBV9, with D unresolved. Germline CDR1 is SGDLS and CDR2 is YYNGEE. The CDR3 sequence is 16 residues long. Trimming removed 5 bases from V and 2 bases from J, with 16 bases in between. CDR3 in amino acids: CASSPSGQATNEKLFF. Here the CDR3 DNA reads TGTGCCAGCAGTCCTTCCGGGCAGGCTACTAATGAAAAACTGTTTTTT.

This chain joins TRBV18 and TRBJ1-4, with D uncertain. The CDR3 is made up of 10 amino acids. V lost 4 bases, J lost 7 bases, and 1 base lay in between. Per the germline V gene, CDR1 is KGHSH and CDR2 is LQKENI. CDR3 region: CASSLEKLFF. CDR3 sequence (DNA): TGTGCCAGCTCACTTGAAAAACTGTTTTTT.

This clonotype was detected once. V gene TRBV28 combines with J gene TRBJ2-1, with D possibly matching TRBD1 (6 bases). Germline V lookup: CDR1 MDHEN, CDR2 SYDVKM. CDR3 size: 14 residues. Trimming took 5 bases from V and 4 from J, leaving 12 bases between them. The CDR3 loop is CASSPGTHYNEQFF. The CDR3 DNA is TGTGCCAGCAGTCCCGGGACACATTACAATGAGCAGTTCTTC.

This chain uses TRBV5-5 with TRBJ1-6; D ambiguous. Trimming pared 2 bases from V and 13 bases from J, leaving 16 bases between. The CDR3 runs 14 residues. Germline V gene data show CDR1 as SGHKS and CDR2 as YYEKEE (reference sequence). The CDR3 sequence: CASSFTRSPLPLHF. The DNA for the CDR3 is TGTGCCAGCAGCTTTACCCGGTCTCCACTGCCCCTCCACTTT.

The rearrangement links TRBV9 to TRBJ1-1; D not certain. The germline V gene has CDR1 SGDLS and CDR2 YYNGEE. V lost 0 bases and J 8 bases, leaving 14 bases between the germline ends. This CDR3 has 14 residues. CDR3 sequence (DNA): TGTGCCAGCAGCGTAGGGGGTGGAGGGCTGGAAGCTTTCTTT. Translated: CASSVGGGGLEAFF.

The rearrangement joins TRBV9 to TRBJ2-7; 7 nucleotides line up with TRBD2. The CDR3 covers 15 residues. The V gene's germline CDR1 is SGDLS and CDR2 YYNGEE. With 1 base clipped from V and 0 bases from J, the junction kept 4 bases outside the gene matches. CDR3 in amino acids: CASSVSGAPSYEQYF. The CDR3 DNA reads TGTGCCAGCAGCGTAAGCGGGGCTCCCTCCTACGAGCAGTACTTC.

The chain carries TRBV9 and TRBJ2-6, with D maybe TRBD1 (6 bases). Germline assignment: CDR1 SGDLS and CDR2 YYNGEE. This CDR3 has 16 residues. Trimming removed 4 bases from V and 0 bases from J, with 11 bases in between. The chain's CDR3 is CASSFGQTSGANVLTF. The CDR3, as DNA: TGTGCCAGCAGCTTCGGACAGACCTCTGGGGCCAACGTCCTGACTTTC.

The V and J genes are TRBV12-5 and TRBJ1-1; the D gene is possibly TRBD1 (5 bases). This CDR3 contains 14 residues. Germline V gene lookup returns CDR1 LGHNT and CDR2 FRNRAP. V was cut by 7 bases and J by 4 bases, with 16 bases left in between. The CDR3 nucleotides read TGTGCTAGTGCCACGACGACAGTTTCCACTGAAGCTTTCTTT. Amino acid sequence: CASATTTVSTEAFF.